Following are 27 T cell receptor beta chains from one sample sequenced in a study of CD8 T cells in Susac syndrome. When the RNA was reverse transcribed, random hexamers were used with an input of roughly 0.45 to 1 ug. One entry per CDR3 protein results from TCRdb running MiXCR on the immunoSEQ multiplex PCR reads. The sample yields about 83,000 distinct CDR3 sequences, 90% to 97% seen once. Sample: CD8+ T cells from PBMCs. The receptors originated from a human donor with Susac syndrome.

V usage is TRBV14 and J usage is TRBJ2-1; maybe TRBD2 (6 bases). This CDR3 spans 13 amino acids. V was clipped by 1 base and J by 7 bases, with 8 bases between them. CDR1 SGHDN and CDR2 FVKESK come from the germline V gene. CDR3 DNA: TGTGCCAGCAGCCAAGGACTAGTAAATGAGCAGTTCTTC. Translated: CASSQGLVNEQFF.

Here the CDR3 reads CASSRTSSTDTQYF. The CDR3 region has the DNA TGCGCCAGCAGCCGGACATCTAGCACAGATACGCAGTATTTT. The chain combines TRBV4-3 with TRBJ2-3, with a possible D match to TRBD1 (5 bases). Per germline, CDR1 LGHNA and CDR2 YSLEER. Trimming cost V 4 bases and J 0 bases, with 8 bases left between them. The CDR3 totals 14 residues.

This rearrangement joins TRBV3-1 to TRBJ1-2; D remains unclear. With 4 bases removed from V and 5 bases from J, the gap between germline ends came to 11 bases. Germline loops: CDR1 LGHDT, CDR2 YNNKEL (reference sequence). This CDR3 is built from 13 residues. The CDR3 DNA sequence: TGTGCCAGCAGCCCCCAATGGGAATATGGCTACACCTTC. Amino acid sequence: CASSPQWEYGYTF.

The chain links TRBV30 to TRBJ2-1, with unresolved D. This CDR3 spans 14 amino acids. V was clipped by 2 bases and J by 3 bases, with 11 bases between them. The germline V gene has CDR1 GTSNPN and CDR2 SVGIG (reference sequence). The CDR3 DNA reads TGTGCCTGGAGTCCACACTCCCGCTACAATGAGCAGTTCTTC. It codes for CAWSPHSRYNEQFF.

CDR3 residues: CASRLDRGEAFF. The CDR3 nucleotides are TGTGCCAGCAGACTTGACAGGGGTGAAGCTTTCTTT. The chain links TRBV12-3 or TRBV12-4 to TRBJ1-1; 8 positions agree with TRBD1. CDR3 length equals 12 residues. After removal of 6 bases from V and 7 bases from J, the junction contained 4 bases not matched to a gene.

This chain joins TRBV10-3 and TRBJ2-1, with TRBD1 as a possible D gene (6 bases). This CDR3 is 15 amino acids long. Germline-derived CDR1 and CDR2 are ENHRY and SYGVKD. The germline V and J ends were trimmed by 4 bases and 6 bases, with 16 bases remaining between them. The DNA of the CDR3 is TGTGCCATCAGTGCCCAGGACAGTACGGGCAATGAGCAGTTCTTC. Its translation is CAISAQDSTGNEQFF.

The chain joins TRBV5-1 to TRBJ1-5; tentatively, D is TRBD1 (5 bases). Trimming took 5 bases from V and 3 from J, leaving 9 bases between them. This CDR3 has 13 residues. The germline gives CDR1 SGHRS, CDR2 YFSETQ. CDR3 residues: CASSSGINQPQHF. CDR3 bases: TGCGCCAGCAGTTCAGGGATCAATCAGCCCCAGCATTTT.

The chain links TRBV12-3 or TRBV12-4 to TRBJ1-1; TRBD1 might be the D (6 bases). The CDR3 is 13 amino acids. The V gene lost 5 bases and the J gene lost 5 bases, with 12 bases spanning the gap. The CDR3 bases are TGTGCCAGCAGTGTTACAGGGATGACTGAAGCTTTCTTT. Translation gives CASSVTGMTEAFF.

The J gene is TRBJ2-1, the V gene TRBV7-2; D is unresolved. V was trimmed by 2 bases and J by 7 bases, leaving 12 bases between them. Germline values: CDR1 SGHTA, CDR2 FQGNSA. The CDR3 totals 14 residues. The CDR3 loop is CASSLIGVGNEQFF. The CDR3 DNA sequence: TGTGCCAGCAGCTTAATTGGAGTCGGGAATGAGCAGTTCTTC.

The chain couples TRBV20-1 to TRBJ1-5; D is ambiguous. This CDR3 contains 14 residues. Deletions cut 3 bases from V and 5 bases from J, with 14 bases between. Germline CDR1 and CDR2: DFQATT and SNEGSKA (reference sequence). The CDR3 loop is CSARDRSGDQPQHF. CDR3 DNA: TGCAGTGCTAGGGACCGCTCGGGAGATCAGCCCCAGCATTTT.

This clonotype was recorded only once. The genes are TRBV20-1 and TRBJ2-5, with 9 nucleotides matching TRBD2. The V gene end was trimmed by 5 bases and the J gene end by 5 bases; junction bases not matched to a gene: 12. The CDR3 runs 15 residues. Germline V gene lookup returns CDR1 DFQATT and CDR2 SNEGSKA (reference sequence). This chain's CDR3 is CSASPGGGARETQYF. In nucleotides, the CDR3 is TGCAGTGCTTCCCCCGGCGGGGGGGCCAGGGAGACCCAGTACTTC.

V and J are TRBV3-1 and TRBJ1-4; D is undetermined. Trimming took off 4 bases at V and 0 bases at J, with 12 bases between the two ends. The CDR3 totals 16 residues. Germline V gene data show CDR1 as LGHDT and CDR2 as YNNKEL (reference sequence). The CDR3 nucleotides are TGTGCCAGCAGCCGAGCCCTCAGAGCAACTAATGAAAAACTGTTTTTT. It codes for CASSRALRATNEKLFF.

For this clonotype: The junction and the germline gene differ at one end; a read error may be behind it. The J gene is TRBJ2-7, the V gene TRBV30; 10 bases are shared with TRBD2. Germline V gene data show CDR1 as GTSNPN and CDR2 as SVGIG (reference sequence). The CDR3 is made up of 16 amino acids. The CDR3 DNA follows: TGTGCCTGGAGCCCTACCCTCCTAGCGGGAGCCCACCCGGTCTTATTC. This codes for CAWSPTLLAGAHPVLF.

The V and J genes are TRBV14 and TRBJ2-3; 12 nucleotides match TRBD1. CDR1 is SGHDN, CDR2 FVKESK, per germline. The CDR3 spans 15 residues. V shed 4 bases and J 6 bases; nucleotides not matched to a gene: 5. CDR3 sequence reads: CASSPGTGGYDTQYF. CDR3 coding DNA: TGTGCCAGCAGCCCCGGGACAGGGGGCTACGATACGCAGTATTTT.

The V and J genes are TRBV6-1 and TRBJ2-7, with D tentatively TRBD1 (6 bases). Germline V gene sequence: CDR1 MNHNS, CDR2 SASEGT. CDR3 length: 16 residues. Trimming pared 6 bases from V and 1 base from J, leaving 19 bases between. The DNA for the CDR3 is TGTGCCAGCAGCCCACTGTTGGGACAAAGTTCCTACGAGCAGTACTTC. Residues: CASSPLLGQSSYEQYF.

The chain links TRBV19 to TRBJ2-7; 8 positions agree with TRBD1. CDR3 length equals 14 residues. Germline CDR1 is LNHDA and CDR2 is SQIVND (reference sequence). The ends lost 5 bases at V and 4 bases at J; junction bases unmatched: 7. In nucleotides, the CDR3 is TGTGCCAGTAGTCTCGCGACAGGGGAGTACGAGCAGTACTTC. Its protein is CASSLATGEYEQYF.

This chain joins TRBV5-6 and TRBJ2-3; the match to TRBD1 covers 8 bases. V shed 4 bases, J shed 2 bases, and the junction held 9 bases outside the gene matches. Per germline, CDR1 SGHDT and CDR2 YYEEEE. There are 16 residues in the CDR3. CDR3 residues: CASSQSTGVFTDTQYF. The CDR3 coding sequence is TGTGCCAGCAGCCAGTCGACAGGGGTCTTCACAGATACGCAGTATTTT.

The chain is built from TRBV30 and TRBJ2-7, with 10 bases that match TRBD1. The germline V gene encodes CDR1 GTSNPN and CDR2 SVGIG (reference sequence). The V segment lost 0 bases and the J segment 6 bases; nucleotides outside the gene matches: 8. CDR3 length equals 15 residues. Here the CDR3 reads CAWSVFGQGDCEQYF. In DNA, the CDR3 is TGTGCCTGGAGTGTATTTGGACAGGGGGATTGCGAGCAGTACTTC.

The chain is built from TRBV7-9 and TRBJ1-2; 7 positions match TRBD1. The trim removed 3 bases at V and 4 bases at J, leaving 5 bases unmatched. CDR3 size: 14 residues. Germline assignment: CDR1 SEHNR and CDR2 FQNEAQ (reference sequence). This CDR3 is CASSLGQSSYGYTF. CDR3 in DNA: TGTGCCAGCAGCTTGGGACAGTCAAGCTATGGCTACACCTTC.

CDR3 sequence reads: CASSLDVGLHWGTDTQYF. CDR3 sequence (DNA): TGTGCCAGCAGCTTAGATGTGGGACTCCATTGGGGCACAGATACGCAGTATTTT. The chain links TRBV7-2 to TRBJ2-3; D is possibly TRBD2 (6 bases). The length of the CDR3 is 18 residues. CDR1 is SGHTA and CDR2 is FQGNSA in the germline V gene. V was cut by 1 base and J by 1 base, with 18 bases left in between.

This sequence joins TRBV10-3 and TRBJ2-1; 11 nucleotides align to TRBD1. Germline V gene lookup returns CDR1 ENHRY and CDR2 SYGVKD. The CDR3 is 18 residues long. Trimming cost V 4 bases and J 0 bases; bases outside gene matches: 8. CDR3: CAISARDRGTSSYNEQFF. The CDR3 coding sequence is TGTGCCATCAGTGCCCGGGACAGGGGGACCAGCTCCTACAATGAGCAGTTCTTC.

The chain uses TRBV9 and TRBJ1-1; D is ambiguous. CDR3 length: 13 residues. The germline gives CDR1 SGDLS, CDR2 YYNGEE. V lost 0 bases to trimming and J lost 8 bases, with 11 bases between them. The CDR3 protein is CASSVGGSGEAFF. DNA for the CDR3: TGTGCCAGCAGCGTAGGTGGCAGCGGAGAAGCTTTCTTT.

The chain uses TRBV7-9 and TRBJ2-3; D ambiguous. Trimming removed 1 base at V and 4 bases at J, with 9 bases between. Germline V gene lookup returns CDR1 SEHNR and CDR2 FQNEAQ (reference sequence). CDR3 length: 14 amino acids. In nucleotides, the CDR3 is TGTGCCAGCAGCTTAGGAGGTATACCAGATACGCAGTATTTT. Encoded protein: CASSLGGIPDTQYF.

A single count supports this clonotype. This chain connects TRBV5-1 to TRBJ2-7; TRBD2 matches at 11 bases. Trimming removed 4 bases from V and 3 bases from J; junction bases left unmatched: 6. From germline, CDR1 is SGHRS and CDR2 YFSETQ. The CDR3 sequence is 15 residues long. The CDR3, as DNA: TGCGCCAGCAGCCCTAGCGGGAGGACCAGCTACGAGCAGTACTTC. Translation: CASSPSGRTSYEQYF.

This chain joins TRBV28 and TRBJ1-2; maybe TRBD1 (6 bases). The CDR3 sequence is 13 residues long. Germline values: CDR1 MDHEN, CDR2 SYDVKM. V was trimmed by 7 bases and J by 5 bases, leaving 14 bases between them. The CDR3: CASKDPGAYGYTF. The CDR3 nucleotides are TGTGCCAGCAAAGACCCAGGGGCATATGGCTACACCTTC.

This chain joins TRBV5-1 and TRBJ1-3; D is unresolved. The CDR3 length is 15 residues. From germline, CDR1 is SGHRS and CDR2 YFSETQ. The V gene lost 1 base and the J gene lost 2 bases, with 10 bases spanning the gap. CDR3 DNA: TGCGCCAGCAGCTTGTCGCAGGCGACTGGAAACACCATATATTTT. Encoded protein: CASSLSQATGNTIYF. Full variable domain (outside the CDR3, taken from reference TRBV5-1 and TRBJ1-3): KAGVTQTPRYLIKTRGQQVTLSCSPISGHRSVSWYQQTPGQGLQFLFEYFSETQRNKGNFPGRFSGRQFSNSRSEMNVSTLELGDSALYLCASSLSQATGNTIYFGEGSWLTVV.

The chain joins TRBV9 to TRBJ2-5, with 9 bases matching TRBD1. V was pared by 0 bases and J by 5 bases, with 2 bases of the junction left unmatched. This CDR3 spans 14 amino acids. From germline, CDR1 is SGDLS and CDR2 YYNGEE. For the CDR3, the DNA is TGTGCCAGCAGCGTAGGGGACAGGGAGGAGACCCAGTACTTC. This sequence encodes CASSVGDREETQYF.